Listed below are T cell receptor beta chains from one sample, sequenced in a study of T-cell reconstitution after alpha-beta-depleted transplantation in children. TCRdb reprocessed the PCR reads with MiXCR, giving one entry per CDR3 protein. Of approximately 400,000 distinct CDR3 sequences detected, about 11% appear once; the ten largest clones hold over 4.5%. The sequences come from PBMCs from the stem cell graft donor, collected from the stem cell graft. All receptors come from a human donor who donated a stem cell graft to a child with acute myeloid leukemia. Each CDR3 is given with its conserved first and last residue. A D gene is named only where the DNA matches it firmly. A row's size may be missing; if present it is once, few, many or a size class.

>-|TRBV10-3|-|TRBJ1-4
TGTGCCATCAGTGAGGGGGGAACTAATGAAAAACTGTTTTTT
CAISEGGTNEKLFF
>few|TRBV7-3|-|TRBJ1-1
TGTGCCAGCAGCTTAACCGCACTTAACACTGAAGCTTTCTTT
CASSLTALNTEAFF
>many|TRBV9|TRBD2|TRBJ2-5
TGTGCCAGCAGCGTAGCTAGCGGGGGGGAGACCCAGTACTTC
CASSVASGGETQYF
>-|TRBV4-3|TRBD2|TRBJ2-3
TGCGCCAGCAGCCAAGACGGACTAGCGGGACCGCCTGAAGATACGCAGTATTTT
CASSQDGLAGPPEDTQYF
>-|TRBV7-2|TRBD2|TRBJ2-4
TGTGCCAGCAGCTCCTTGGCTAGCGGAAACATTCAGTACTTC
CASSSLASGNIQYF
>few|TRBV5-1|TRBD1|TRBJ1-2
TGCGCCAGCAGCTTGGGGGGACAGCAAGCTAACTATGGCTACACCTTC
CASSLGGQQANYGYTF
>-|TRBV30|TRBD2|TRBJ2-5
TGTGCCCAAACTAGCGGGGGGGCCGGGGAGACCCAGTACTTC
CAQTSGGAGETQYF
>-|TRBV2|TRBD1|TRBJ2-5
TGTGCCAAGACAGGGCGGACGGAGACCCAGTACTTC
CAKTGRTETQYF
>-|TRBV6-5|TRBD2|TRBJ2-5
TGTGCCAGCAGTTACTCGTCGGGGGGGGAAGAGACCCAGTACTTC
CASSYSSGGEETQYF
>few|TRBV10-3|TRBD2|TRBJ2-1
TGTGCCACCAACCCACGCCACACTAGCGGGAGCCCCAATGAGCAGTTCTTC
CATNPRHTSGSPNEQFF
>-|TRBV7-6|-|TRBJ2-1
TGTGCCAGCAGCTTAGCGGGGGGCCGGGACAATGAGCAGTTCTTC
CASSLAGGRDNEQFF
>-|TRBV6-5|-|TRBJ2-6
TGTGCCAGCAGTTACAGGTTGGGGAACCGTGGTGGGGCCAACGTCCTGACTTTC
CASSYRLGNRGGANVLTF
>few|TRBV7-2|-|TRBJ2-5
TGTGCCAGCAGCTTAGCCCCGGGGGCGGTCCAAGAGACCCAGTACTTC
CASSLAPGAVQETQYF